This is a list of T cell receptor beta chains from one sample in a study of blood T cells in healthy people across ages. TCRdb re-called the 5' RACE reads with MiXCR, one entry per CDR3 protein. The repertoire consists of some 900,000 distinct CDR3 sequences, with under 50% occurring once and the leading ten covering 13%. Sequenced sample: blood. Every receptor here comes from a man in his thirties or forties in good health. Both conserved end residues are trimmed from each CDR3.

TRBJ1-4 TRBV14 ASSQDDQGTYWDEKLF
TRBJ2-7 TRBV3-1 ASSQDLLADTYEQY
TRBJ2-6 TRBV29-1 SVGGLGANVLT
TRBJ2-1 TRBV6-5 ASSSRSGRSYNEQF
TRBJ2-1 TRBV9 ASSVDGGGGAAEQF
TRBJ2-1 TRBV6-5 ASSYEARQF
TRBJ2-7 TRBV9 ASSFRAGGPYEQY
TRBJ2-3 TRBV12-3/TRBV12-4 ASSFSSGLAGGLFGTQY
TRBJ2-5 TRBV9 ASSGTSGDTYQETQY
TRBJ1-2 TRBV3-1 ASSQGRRTGRGGYT
TRBJ2-7 TRBV12-3/TRBV12-4 ASSFSPGGTYEQY
- TRBV9 ASGLGDEQY
TRBJ2-7 TRBV6-2/TRBV6-3 TSRSGGSTYEQY
TRBJ2-1 TRBV20-1 SGAPYNEQF
TRBJ2-1 TRBV6-2/TRBV6-3 ASSSPAPSSYNEQF
TRBJ2-3 TRBV28 ANSFAGGSADTQY
TRBJ2-7 TRBV27 ASRYSFAYEQY
TRBJ2-1 TRBV10-2 ASVSYNEQF
TRBJ1-4 TRBV12-3/TRBV12-4 ASKVGTGDEKLF
TRBJ2-5 TRBV28 ASTPGALGQETQY
TRBJ2-3 TRBV11-3 ASSLRGVSDTQY
TRBJ2-1 TRBV6-1 ASSDLNRVVGEQF
TRBJ1-2 TRBV20-1 SAREIQEGYT
TRBJ2-7 TRBV28 ASGQLSYEQY
TRBJ1-2 TRBV6-6 ASSRLVLGENYGYT
TRBJ2-7 TRBV6-2/TRBV6-3 ASSYPTSGAYEQY
TRBJ2-5 TRBV7-2 ASSLVGGPSPETQY
TRBJ2-1 TRBV14 ASSQVPSIDEQF
TRBJ2-3 TRBV3-1 ASSQGTRGGTEMQY
TRBJ1-3 TRBV29-1 SVGGQGNTIY
TRBJ1-2 TRBV20-1 SASITDYGYT
TRBJ2-3 TRBV7-9 ASSLENTRLADTQY
TRBJ1-2 TRBV7-3 ASTPGQPTEGGGYT
TRBJ2-5 TRBV10-3 AISGGTGTQETQY
TRBJ1-4 TRBV15 ATTIGQPFATNEKLF
TRBJ2-6 TRBV30 ASRRGQGFSGANVLT
TRBJ2-2 TRBV5-1 ASSLGDRNTGELF
TRBJ2-1 TRBV3-1 ASSQDWGGVTAEQF
TRBJ2-3 TRBV6-5 ASSYEPVKGDTQY